One and the same sample provided the 26 T cell receptor beta chains below, sequenced in a study of T cell changes during pregnancy in multiple sclerosis. This table comes from immunoSEQ multiplex PCR, and its TCRdb copy is limited to in-frame clones, with some not included. Of 30,000 to 45,000 clones listed, over 85% were seen once; the top ten hold around 1.2%. Material: peripheral blood, obtained before pregnancy. The source of these receptors is a female donor with multiple sclerosis, enrolled in a pregnancy study.

This clone is categorized as medium-sized. The V and J genes are TRBV4-2 and TRBJ2-1, with D maybe TRBD2 (6 bases). The germline gives CDR1 LGHNA, CDR2 YNFKEQ. This CDR3 is built from 17 residues. Trimming removed 1 base from V and 3 bases from J, with 16 bases in between. CDR3 protein: CASSQGDSDVRYNEQFF. CDR3 nucleotides: TGTGCCAGCAGCCAAGGGGACTCTGACGTACGCTACAATGAGCAGTTCTTC.

The chain joins TRBV28 to TRBJ1-1, with 7 bases fitting TRBD1. CDR3 length: 15 amino acids. V dropped 6 bases and J dropped 1; count of bases not matched to a gene: 8. Germline V CDR1 and CDR2: MDHEN, SYDVKM. CDR3 nucleotides: TGTGCCAGCAGCCTGAAGGGACAGAAGAACACTGAAGCTTTCTTT. Translating gives CASSLKGQKNTEAFF. The complete variable domain, with remaining parts taken from reference TRBV28 and TRBJ1-1, reads DVKVTQSSRYLVKRTGEKVFLECVQDMDHENMFWYRQDPGLGLRLIYFSYDVKMKEKGDIPEGYSVSREKKERFSLILESASTNQTSMYLCASSLKGQKNTEAFFGQGTRLTVV.

The chain joins TRBV28 to TRBJ2-7, with D maybe TRBD1 (5 bases). This CDR3 has 12 amino acids. The V gene lost 4 bases and the J gene lost 6 bases, with 10 bases spanning the gap. Germline lookup yields CDR1 MDHEN and CDR2 SYDVKM. CDR3 bases: TGTGCCAGCAGTTCGGCCAGGGTCGAGCAGTACTTC. It codes for CASSSARVEQYF.

The CDR3 DNA is TGTGCCAGTAGTATGTCTCGGGAACAGCCCCAGCATTTT. Its protein is CASSMSREQPQHF. The rearrangement uses TRBV19 and TRBJ1-5, with D uncertain. Per the germline V gene, CDR1 is LNHDA and CDR2 is SQIVND (reference sequence). CDR3 length equals 13 residues. Trimming cost V 3 bases and J 7 bases, with 10 bases left between them. Full variable domain (rest looked up from reference TRBV19 and TRBJ1-5): DGGITQSPKYLFRKEGQNVTLSCEQNLNHDAMYWYRQDPGQGLRLIYYSQIVNDFQKGDIAEGYSVSREKKESFPLTVTSAQKNPTAFYLCASSMSREQPQHFGDGTRLSIL.

The J gene is TRBJ2-5, the V gene TRBV5-1; D might be TRBD1 (7 bases). The CDR3 has 14 residues. The V end was cut by 4 bases, the J end by 4 bases, with 14 bases between. Germline V gene sequence: CDR1 SGHRS, CDR2 YFSETQ. This CDR3 is CASSGGTAGETQYF. The CDR3 nucleotides are TGCGCCAGCAGCGGAGGGACAGCCGGAGAGACCCAGTACTTC. Using reference TRBV5-1 and TRBJ2-5 for the parts outside the CDR3, the full variable domain is KAGVTQTPRYLIKTRGQQVTLSCSPISGHRSVSWYQQTPGQGLQFLFEYFSETQRNKGNFPGRFSGRQFSNSRSEMNVSTLELGDSALYLCASSGGTAGETQYFGPGTRLLVL.

The chain links TRBV28 to TRBJ2-7; weak D call: TRBD2 (5 bases). Germline CDR1 reads MDHEN; CDR2 reads SYDVKM. CDR3 length: 15 amino acids. Trimming pared 4 bases from V and 0 bases from J, leaving 13 bases between. The CDR3: CASSSSGRSSYEQYF. The CDR3 DNA reads as TGTGCCAGCAGTTCAAGCGGTCGAAGCTCCTACGAGCAGTACTTC.

Details on this clone: The junction departs from germline at one end; a sequencing error may be responsible. The V gene is TRBV30, the J gene TRBJ2-5, with D possibly matching TRBD2 (5 bases). The V gene's germline CDR1 is GTSNPN and CDR2 SVGIG (reference sequence). This CDR3 has 13 residues. The CDR3 sequence is CAWSGRTSEAQYF. CDR3 bases: TGTGCCTGGAGTGGCCGGACTTCAGAGGCCCAGTACTTC. The whole variable domain, remainder taken from reference TRBV30 and TRBJ2-5, is SQTIHQWPATLVQPVGSPLSLECTVEGTSNPNLYWYRQAAGRGLQLLFYSVGIGQISSEVPQNLSASRPQDRQFILSSKKLLLSDSGFYLCAWSGRTSEAQYFGPGTRLLVL.

The chain is built from TRBV7-3 and TRBJ2-7; no clear D. V lost 5 bases and J lost 6, with 14 bases in between. CDR1 is SGHTA and CDR2 is FQGTGA in the germline V gene. The CDR3 contains 13 residues. The CDR3 spells CASSPFVGTEQYF. CDR3 DNA sequence: TGTGCCAGCAGCCCATTTGTGGGCACCGAGCAGTACTTC. Drawing the rest from reference TRBV7-3 and TRBJ2-7, the complete variable domain is GAGVSQTPSNKVTEKGKYVELRCDPISGHTALYWYRQSLGQGPEFLIYFQGTGAADDSGLPNDRFFAVRPEGSVSTLKIQRTERGDSAVYLCASSPFVGTEQYFGPGTRLTVT.

This clone was seen a single time. The chain couples TRBV6-1 to TRBJ1-2; tentatively, D is TRBD1 (5 bases). V dropped 2 bases and J dropped 4 bases, with 11 bases sitting between them. CDR3 length: 14 amino acids. The germline CDR1 and CDR2 sequences are MNHNS and SASEGT. The CDR3 nucleotides read TGTGCCAGCAGTGAAACAACAGGCTTCTATGGCTACACCTTC. Its protein is CASSETTGFYGYTF.

The chain has TRBV4-1 and TRBJ2-1; 12 bases are a match to TRBD2. Germline trimming cut 0 bases from V and 7 bases from J; bases unmatched to any gene: 13. The CDR3 consists of 19 residues. CDR1 and CDR2 (germline): MGHRA, YSYEKL. CDR3 coding DNA: TGCGCCAGCAGCCAAGAGAGTCCGATGACTAGCGGGAGAAGAAATGAGCAGTTCTTC. Encoded protein: CASSQESPMTSGRRNEQFF.

The chain carries TRBV7-2 and TRBJ1-2; 10 nucleotides line up with TRBD1. The CDR3 is 14 residues long. Trimming took 2 bases from V and 8 from J; bases not matched to a gene: 5. The V gene's germline CDR1 is SGHTA and CDR2 FQGNSA. CDR3 loop: CASSLRQGARGYTF. The CDR3 bases are TGTGCCAGCAGCTTAAGACAGGGGGCGCGAGGCTACACCTTC.

The chain joins TRBV13 to TRBJ1-1; no definite D call. V lost 0 bases, J lost 6 bases, and 20 bases lay in between. The length of the CDR3 is 17 residues. Looked up from germline, CDR1 is PRHDT and CDR2 is FYEKMQ (reference sequence). The CDR3 coding sequence is TGTGCCAGCAGCTTAGGCTACGGGGAACTGATACGGGCTGAAGCTTTCTTT. Amino acid sequence: CASSLGYGELIRAEAFF.

The CDR3 DNA is TGTGCCAGCTCACCCCAGCCGGGACTAGCGGACGAGCAGTACTTC. Translating gives CASSPQPGLADEQYF. The chain links TRBV18 to TRBJ2-7, with TRBD2 matching over 11 bases. Germline V gene data show CDR1 as KGHSH and CDR2 as LQKENI. This CDR3 region has 15 residues. The J segment lost 5 bases and the V segment lost 3 bases, leaving 6 bases of the junction unmatched.

The chain has TRBV7-9 and TRBJ2-3, with D possibly being TRBD1 (7 bases). Deletions cut 1 base from V and 6 bases from J, with 17 bases between. The length of the CDR3 is 16 residues. Germline CDR1 reads SEHNR; CDR2 reads FQNEAQ (reference sequence). CDR3 sequence: CASSLGLGGAGDTQYF. CDR3 sequence (DNA): TGTGCCAGCAGCTTAGGACTAGGGGGCGCGGGGGATACGCAGTATTTT.

The chain joins TRBV7-3 to TRBJ2-3; 7 nucleotides line up with TRBD2. The CDR3 is made up of 13 amino acids. Per germline, CDR1 SGHTA and CDR2 FQGTGA. V lost 10 bases, J lost 9 bases, and 13 bases stayed unmatched. The CDR3, as DNA: TGTGCCACCCGGAGGACTAGGTCTGAAACGCAGTATTTT. Translated, it gives CATRRTRSETQYF. Variable domain in full (rest from reference TRBV7-3 and TRBJ2-3): GAGVSQTPSNKVTEKGKYVELRCDPISGHTALYWYRQSLGQGPEFLIYFQGTGAADDSGLPNDRFFAVRPEGSVSTLKIQRTERGDSAVYLCATRRTRSETQYFGPGTRLTVL.

This chain uses TRBV6-6 with TRBJ2-1, with D uncertain. Trimming removed 8 bases at V and 6 bases at J, with 20 bases between. The CDR3 length is 15 residues. Germline-derived CDR1 and CDR2 are MNHNY and SVGAGI (reference sequence). The CDR3 bases are TGTGCCAGCGGGCAAGAATCAGCCCTTCTCAATGAGCAGTTCTTC. It is translated as CASGQESALLNEQFF.

This clone was seen once. This chain connects TRBV9 to TRBJ2-1, with 7 bases fitting TRBD2. V was pared by 4 bases and J by 1 base, with 8 bases of the junction left unmatched. The CDR3 is 16 amino acids. In germline, CDR1 is SGDLS, CDR2 YYNGEE. This CDR3 reads CASSIRAGSSYNEQFF. The CDR3 DNA reads as TGTGCCAGCAGCATAAGAGCGGGATCATCCTACAATGAGCAGTTCTTC.

The sample holds a few counts of this clone. The V gene is TRBV11-3, the J gene TRBJ2-3; 7 bases match TRBD1. CDR1 and CDR2 (germline): SGHNT, YENEEA. Losses at the gene ends were 1 base for V and 1 base for J; bases not matched to a gene: 5. There are 16 residues in the CDR3. The CDR3 region has the DNA TGTGCCAGCAGCTTAGTTCACAGGGGAGGCACAGATACGCAGTATTTT. It is translated as CASSLVHRGGTDTQYF.

The chain joins TRBV30 to TRBJ1-6; D is uncertain. Germline CDR1 is GTSNPN and CDR2 is SVGIG (reference sequence). V lost 1 base and J lost 7, with 11 bases in between. The CDR3 loop spans 14 amino acids. CDR3 sequence: CAWSGTVPNSPLHF. CDR3 DNA sequence: TGTGCCTGGAGTGGTACAGTCCCGAATTCACCCCTCCACTTT.

V and J are TRBV19 and TRBJ2-1; 10 positions match TRBD2. The CDR3 totals 18 residues. Trimming cost V 1 base and J 7 bases; bases outside gene matches: 13. Germline-derived CDR1 and CDR2 are LNHDA and SQIVND (reference sequence). The CDR3 sequence is CASSIGVAGGDARNEQFF. The CDR3 DNA is TGTGCCAGTAGTATAGGGGTAGCGGGAGGAGACGCAAGAAATGAGCAGTTCTTC.

The V gene is TRBV7-3, the J gene TRBJ1-1, with unresolved D. V lost 2 bases to trimming and J lost 3 bases, with 7 bases between them. Germline V gene lookup returns CDR1 SGHTA and CDR2 FQGTGA. This CDR3 is built from 13 residues. CDR3 sequence (DNA): TGTGCCAGCAGCTTATATCCTGACACTGAAGCTTTCTTT. Protein sequence: CASSLYPDTEAFF.

The chain uses TRBV6-5 and TRBJ2-7, with a tentative D call TRBD1 (5 bases). CDR1 MNHEY and CDR2 SVGAGI come from the germline V gene. CDR3 length equals 12 residues. V lost 10 bases and J lost 7, with 17 bases in between. For the CDR3, the DNA is TGTGCCACCCATGGGGCATTTGTTGAGCAGTACTTC. Protein product: CATHGAFVEQYF.

The chain has TRBV6-6 and TRBJ2-7, with unresolved D. Germline V gives CDR1 MNHNY, CDR2 SVGAGI (reference sequence). The V end lost 4 bases, the J end lost 3 bases, and 7 bases lay between the germline ends. The CDR3 loop spans 12 amino acids. The CDR3 nucleotides read TGTGCCAGCAGTTCTACGAGCTACGAGCAGTACTTC. It specifies CASSSTSYEQYF.

J is TRBJ2-7 and V is TRBV5-1; 7 bases map to TRBD2. There are 16 residues in the CDR3. V trimming: 0 bases; J trimming: 0 bases; junction bases outside the gene matches: 6. Germline values: CDR1 SGHRS, CDR2 YFSETQ. For the CDR3, the DNA is TGCGCCAGCAGCTTGGGAATAGCGGGCCTCTCCTACGAGCAGTACTTC. Translating it yields CASSLGIAGLSYEQYF.

This clone showed up just once. The CDR3 reads CASTQTGNQPQHF. CDR3 sequence (DNA): TGCGCCAGCACCCAGACAGGGAATCAGCCCCAGCATTTT. The chain is built from TRBV5-1 and TRBJ1-5; TRBD1 agrees at 7 bases. V was pared by 6 bases and J by 4 bases, with 4 bases of the junction left unmatched. The CDR3 consists of 13 residues. Per the germline V gene, CDR1 is SGHRS and CDR2 is YFSETQ.

This sequence joins TRBV5-6 and TRBJ2-5; 7 nucleotides match TRBD2. CDR1 and CDR2 (germline): SGHDT, YYEEEE. Germline trimming cut 2 bases from V and 4 bases from J; bases unmatched to any gene: 11. The CDR3 covers 16 residues. The CDR3 loop reads CASSFISGVAPETQYF. The CDR3 nucleotides are TGTGCCAGCAGCTTCATCAGCGGGGTCGCCCCAGAGACCCAGTACTTC. The full variable domain, in which reference TRBV5-6 and TRBJ2-5 provide the parts outside the CDR3, is DAGVTQSPTHLIKTRGQQVTLRCSPKSGHDTVSWYQQALGQGPQFIFQYYEEEERQRGNFPDRFSGHQFPNYSSELNVNALLLGDSALYLCASSFISGVAPETQYFGPGTRLLVL.